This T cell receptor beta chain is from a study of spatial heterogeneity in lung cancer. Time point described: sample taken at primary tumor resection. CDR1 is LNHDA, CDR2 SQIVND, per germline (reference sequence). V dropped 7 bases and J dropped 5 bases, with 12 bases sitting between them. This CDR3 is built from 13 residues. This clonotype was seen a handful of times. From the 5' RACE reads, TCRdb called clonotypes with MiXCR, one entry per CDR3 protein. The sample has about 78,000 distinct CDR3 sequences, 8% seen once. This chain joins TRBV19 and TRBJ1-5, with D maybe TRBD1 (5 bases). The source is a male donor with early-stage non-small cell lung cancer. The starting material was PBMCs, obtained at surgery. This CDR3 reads CASTKDSHQPQHF. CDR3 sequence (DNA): TGTGCCAGTACCAAAGACAGTCATCAGCCCCAGCATTTT.